What follows are 26 T cell receptor beta chains derived from one specimen sequenced in a study of blood T cells in healthy people across ages. A sample-barcoded 5' primer and a J-beta primer mix were used in a second PCR of about 7 to 12 cycles. One entry per CDR3 protein results from TCRdb running MiXCR on the 5' RACE reads. The top ten clones hold 2% to 2.5% of a sample with over 1,500,000 distinct CDR3 sequences, roughly 49% of them seen once. Sample: blood. Every receptor here comes from a middle-aged woman in good health.

This clonotype occurred many times. The genes are TRBV2 and TRBJ2-3, with D possibly matching TRBD1 (6 bases). CDR1 and CDR2 (germline): SNHLY, FYNNEI. CDR3 length: 13 amino acids. Trimming removed 7 bases at V and 0 bases at J, with 8 bases between. For the CDR3, the DNA is TGTGCCAGCACCGGACAGAGCACAGATACGCAGTATTTT. The encoded protein is CASTGQSTDTQYF.

The genes are TRBV27 and TRBJ2-1; D ambiguous. Germline loops: CDR1 MNHEY, CDR2 SMNVEV (reference sequence). The CDR3 consists of 14 residues. V was shortened by 5 bases and J by 13 bases, with 21 bases between the two germline ends. CDR3 DNA: TGTGCCAGCAGTCACCGAGTAAACCAAGAGACCCAGTTCTTC. Protein: CASSHRVNQETQFF.

The chain is built from TRBV20-1 and TRBJ2-3; 11 bases agree with TRBD2. CDR3 length equals 15 residues. The germline gives CDR1 DFQATT, CDR2 SNEGSKA (reference sequence). Trimming removed 4 bases from V and 2 bases from J; junction bases left unmatched: 5. CDR3 DNA: TGCAGTGCTACCCGGACTAGCGGGCTCACAGATACGCAGTATTTT. Residues: CSATRTSGLTDTQYF.

The rearrangement links TRBV27 to TRBJ2-3, with D possibly called TRBD1 or TRBD2 (5 bases each). Trimming removed 5 bases from V and 2 bases from J, with 17 bases in between. The CDR3 has 16 residues. The germline V gene encodes CDR1 MNHEY and CDR2 SMNVEV (reference sequence). The CDR3 spells CASSMRGAIYTDTQYF. As DNA, the CDR3 is TGTGCCAGCAGTATGAGGGGAGCTATATACACAGATACGCAGTATTTT.

In its sample, this clonotype was seen a few times. The gene calls are TRBV27 and TRBJ2-1, with a tentative D call TRBD2 (6 bases). V gave up 2 bases and J gave up 8 bases, with 10 bases separating them. CDR3 length: 13 amino acids. Germline V CDR1 and CDR2: MNHEY, SMNVEV (reference sequence). The CDR3 loop is CASSLIREDEQFF. CDR3 DNA sequence: TGTGCCAGCAGTTTAATCAGGGAGGATGAGCAGTTCTTC.

This clonotype appeared a few times. The J gene is TRBJ2-3, the V gene TRBV12-3 or TRBV12-4; the D gene is possibly TRBD1 (6 bases). V lost 5 bases, J lost 3 bases, and 12 bases lay in between. The CDR3 loop spans 14 amino acids. The CDR3 loop is CASSRRQATDTQYF. The CDR3 DNA is TGTGCCAGCAGTCGACGACAGGCGACAGATACGCAGTATTTT.

This chain links TRBV7-2 with TRBJ1-6; D remains ambiguous. V was shortened by 5 bases and J by 5 bases, with 13 bases between the two germline ends. Looked up from germline, CDR1 is SGHTA and CDR2 is FQGNSA. CDR3 length: 15 residues. CDR3 residues: CASSIIDPDNSPLHF. CDR3 DNA sequence: TGTGCCAGCAGCATCATCGACCCTGATAATTCACCCCTCCACTTT.

A few counts support this clonotype. The chain carries TRBV27 and TRBJ1-5; TRBD1 agrees at 8 bases. Per germline, CDR1 MNHEY and CDR2 SMNVEV (reference sequence). The J segment lost 7 bases and the V segment lost 8 bases, leaving 7 bases of the junction unmatched. The CDR3 is 13 amino acids. The CDR3 nucleotides read TGTGCCAGCCGCGGACAGGGTGCACAGCCCCAGCATTTT. Translated: CASRGQGAQPQHF.

This clonotype was detected ten times or more. This sequence joins TRBV7-2 and TRBJ2-3, with TRBD1 as a possible D gene (8 bases). The ends were cut back, 5 bases at V and 1 base at J, with 25 bases in the middle. The V gene's germline CDR1 is SGHTA and CDR2 FQGNSA. This CDR3 is 19 amino acids long. The CDR3 DNA sequence: TGTGCCAGCAGCGCCCCCGGGGGGCGACAGGGGATCGGCACAGATACGCAGTATTTT. Its translation: CASSAPGGRQGIGTDTQYF.

The rearrangement links TRBV27 to TRBJ2-6, with a possible D match to TRBD1 (6 bases). Between the trimmed V and J ends, which lost 6 bases and 3 bases, there was a span of 15 bases. This CDR3 has 16 residues. CDR1 MNHEY and CDR2 SMNVEV come from the germline V gene (reference sequence). As DNA, the CDR3 is TGTGCCAGCAGCCTGGGGCAGGGGCTTGGGGCCAACGTCCTGACTTTC. Its translation is CASSLGQGLGANVLTF.

The chain uses TRBV18 and TRBJ2-7; 7 positions match TRBD2. The J call may be faulty, since TRBJ2-5 better matches the DNA end. This CDR3 is 16 amino acids long. The germline CDR1 and CDR2 sequences are KGHSH and LQKENI. The CDR3 loop reads CASSPNPSGAWETQYF. CDR3 nucleotide sequence: TGTGCCAGCTCACCAAATCCCAGCGGGGCGTGGGAGACCCAGTACTTC.

This sequence joins TRBV12-3 or TRBV12-4 and TRBJ2-3, with D possibly being TRBD1 (6 bases). There are 16 residues in the CDR3. V lost 3 bases and J lost 3, with 16 bases in between. The chain's CDR3 is CASSFGTTGFTDTQYF. The CDR3 DNA reads TGTGCCAGCAGTTTCGGGACAACGGGTTTTACAGATACGCAGTATTTT.

The sample holds many counts of this clonotype. V usage is TRBV7-2 and J usage is TRBJ2-6, with TRBD1 matching over 7 bases. With 6 bases clipped from V and 1 base from J, the junction kept 6 bases outside the gene matches. Germline-derived CDR1 and CDR2 are SGHTA and FQGNSA. There are 16 residues in the CDR3. The CDR3 DNA is TGTGCCAGCAGGGGACCGACAGGGTCTGGGGCCAACGTCCTGACTTTC. Its protein product is CASRGPTGSGANVLTF.

The V call is TRBV27, the J call TRBJ2-3, with D perhaps being TRBD1 or TRBD2 (5 bases each). The CDR3 extends over 15 amino acids. Germline V gene sequence: CDR1 MNHEY, CDR2 SMNVEV (reference sequence). Between the trimmed V and J ends, which lost 3 bases and 0 bases, there was a span of 10 bases. The CDR3 region is CASSFRWGSTDTQYF. The CDR3 nucleotides are TGTGCCAGCAGTTTTCGGTGGGGGAGCACAGATACGCAGTATTTT.

The chain joins TRBV4-3 to TRBJ2-1; D perhaps matches TRBD1 (5 bases). The CDR3 has 16 residues. CDR1 and CDR2 (germline): LGHNA, YSLEER. V shed 2 bases and J shed 5 bases, with 16 bases lying between them. CDR3 in amino acids: CASSQKFDSTHNEQFF. CDR3 DNA sequence: TGCGCCAGCAGCCAAAAGTTCGACAGCACCCACAATGAGCAGTTCTTC.

The genes are TRBV24-1 and TRBJ2-5; 10 positions match TRBD1. Trimming took 5 bases from V and 4 from J; bases not matched to a gene: 3. Germline V CDR1 and CDR2: KGHDR, SFDVKD. The CDR3 is 14 amino acids. The CDR3 region is CATSGRTGGETQYF. CDR3 DNA sequence: TGTGCCACCAGTGGGAGGACAGGGGGAGAGACCCAGTACTTC.

V is TRBV9 and J is TRBJ2-7; D is possibly TRBD2 (7 bases). CDR3 length equals 16 residues. Trimming removed 1 base at V and 2 bases at J, with 16 bases between. Per germline, CDR1 SGDLS and CDR2 YYNGEE. The CDR3 is CASSVSSRGGTYEQYF. Written as DNA, the CDR3 is TGTGCCAGCAGCGTATCCTCGAGGGGGGGGACCTACGAGCAGTACTTC.

The J gene is TRBJ2-5, the V gene TRBV24-1, with D possibly being TRBD1 (6 bases). V was cut by 4 bases and J by 4 bases, with 15 bases left in between. From germline, CDR1 is KGHDR and CDR2 SFDVKD. This CDR3 contains 15 residues. CDR3 sequence reads: CATSDHGQKLETQYF. DNA for the CDR3: TGTGCCACCAGTGACCACGGACAGAAACTAGAGACCCAGTACTTC.

Note on this clonotype: The junction differs from germline at one of its ends, possibly a read error. The CDR3 sequence: CASSLDPSGLAGGPRTDAQYF. In DNA form, the CDR3 reads TGTGCCAGCAGCTTAGATCCCAGCGGACTAGCGGGGGGACCACGCACAGATGCGCAGTATTTT. The chain combines TRBV11-2 with TRBJ2-3, with TRBD2 identical over 14 bases. From germline, CDR1 is SGHAT and CDR2 FQNNGV. The CDR3 loop spans 21 amino acids.

The chain carries TRBV19 and TRBJ2-3, with D hard to call. CDR1 and CDR2 from the germline V gene are LNHDA and SQIVND (reference sequence). The CDR3 has 14 amino acids. Trimming left V 3 bases short and J 2 bases short, with 9 bases between. CDR3 bases: TGTGCCAGTAGTATGCAGTCTTCCACAGATACGCAGTATTTT. It yields the protein CASSMQSSTDTQYF.

This clonotype was seen more than once but under ten times. V and J are TRBV4-1 and TRBJ2-3; 8 bases fit TRBD2. The V gene's germline CDR1 is MGHRA and CDR2 YSYEKL. V gave up 4 bases and J gave up 4 bases; unmatched junction bases: 7. The CDR3 length is 15 residues. The CDR3 loop is CASSPAGESADTQYF. The CDR3 region has the DNA TGCGCCAGCAGCCCAGCGGGGGAGAGCGCAGATACGCAGTATTTT.

The rearrangement joins TRBV12-3 or TRBV12-4 to TRBJ2-1; 7 bases agree with TRBD1. J lost 12 bases, V lost 6 bases, and 8 bases had no gene match. The length of the CDR3 is 12 residues. The CDR3 sequence is CASSQTGKVQFF. The CDR3 nucleotides read TGTGCCAGCAGCCAGACAGGGAAAGTGCAGTTCTTC.

V is TRBV21-1 and J is TRBJ2-1; the tabulated D call, TRBD2, remains unverified against the DNA. TRBV21-1 is termed a pseudogene. The CDR3 covers 16 residues. The CDR3 loop is CASSPQRGTPYNEQFF. In DNA form, the CDR3 reads TGTGCCAGCAGTCCCCAGCGGGGGACCCCCTACAATGAGCAGTTCTTC.

Worth noting for this clonotype: This may come from a read error, since a much larger clone is one base off. This chain links TRBV4-3 with TRBJ2-7; 7 bases fit TRBD1. The J call may not be correct, given that the DNA end is closer to TRBJ2-5. Germline CDR1 and CDR2: LGHNA and YSLEER. This CDR3 comprises 14 residues. The CDR3 DNA reads as TGCGCCAGCGGCCAAGATGAGGGGGCGGAGACCCAGTACTTC. Translated, it gives CASGQDEGAETQYF.

The chain joins TRBV6-2 or TRBV6-3 to TRBJ2-5; TRBD2 matches 14 bases. From germline, CDR1 is MNHEY and CDR2 SVGEGT. CDR3 size: 16 residues. The V segment lost 7 bases and the J segment 2 bases; nucleotides outside the gene matches: 6. CDR3 protein: CASNNGLAGGQETQYF. The CDR3 bases are TGTGCCAGCAATAATGGACTAGCGGGGGGACAAGAGACCCAGTACTTC.

The V and J genes are TRBV18 and TRBJ2-1, with TRBD1 identical over 10 bases. The CDR3 consists of 15 residues. Trimming at V came to 3 bases and at J to 7 bases, leaving 6 bases not matched to a gene. The germline gives CDR1 KGHSH, CDR2 LQKENI. CDR3 DNA sequence: TGTGCCAGCTCACCGGACAGGGGGATGGCGAATGAGCAGTTCTTC. This encodes CASSPDRGMANEQFF.